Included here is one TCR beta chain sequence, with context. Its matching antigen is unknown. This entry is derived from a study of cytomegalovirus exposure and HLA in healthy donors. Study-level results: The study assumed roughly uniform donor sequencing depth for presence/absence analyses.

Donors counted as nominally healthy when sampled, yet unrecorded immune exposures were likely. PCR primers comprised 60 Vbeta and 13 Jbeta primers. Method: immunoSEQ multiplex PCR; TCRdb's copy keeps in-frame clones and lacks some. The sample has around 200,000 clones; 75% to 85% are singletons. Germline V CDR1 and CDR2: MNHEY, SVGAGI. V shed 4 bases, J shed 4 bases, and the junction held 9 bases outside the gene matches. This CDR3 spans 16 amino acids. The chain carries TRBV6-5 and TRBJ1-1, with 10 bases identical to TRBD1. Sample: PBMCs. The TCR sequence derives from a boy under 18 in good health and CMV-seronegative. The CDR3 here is CASSSRDRGGGTEAFF. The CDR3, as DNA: TGTGCCAGCAGTTCCCGGGACAGGGGAGGGGGCACTGAAGCTTTCTTT.